The 30 T cell receptor beta chains presented below share a single source sample, sequenced in a study of regulatory T cells in long-lasting Graves disease. Building the TCR beta libraries relied on iRepertoire HTBI primers, and CDR3 regions underwent Arm-PCR. One entry per CDR3 protein, called by TCRdb with MiXCR from the multiplex PCR reads. The sample holds hundreds of thousands of distinct CDR3 sequences, 16% seen once. Noted time point: newly diagnosed GD, antithyroid drugs for less than 3 months. Making the TCR library involved RNA that had been extracted from PBMCs. This sample also appeared in a second study, on T cells in Graves' hyperthyroidism and ophthalmopathy.

This specimen consisted of peripheral blood mononuclear cells (PBMCs), obtained at new diagnosis, from a patient treated with antithyroid drugs. These receptors were collected from a woman aged 30 to 39 with Graves disease.

This clonotype was counted a few times. The V call is TRBV28, the J call TRBJ2-7; 14 nucleotides agree with TRBD2. Germline-derived CDR1 and CDR2 are MDHEN and SYDVKM. The CDR3 extends over 16 amino acids. V trimming: 7 bases; J trimming: 4 bases; junction bases outside the gene matches: 9. The CDR3 loop reads CASTETGLAGAYEQYF. The CDR3 bases are TGTGCCAGCACCGAGACGGGACTAGCGGGAGCTTACGAGCAGTACTTC.

The V call is TRBV20-1, the J call TRBJ2-5; 10 bases are shared with TRBD2. The CDR3 contains 16 residues. Germline V gives CDR1 DFQATT, CDR2 SNEGSKA (reference sequence). V lost 0 bases to trimming and J lost 4 bases; unmatched junction nucleotides: 8. For the CDR3, the DNA is TGCAGTGCTAGAGATAGTCTAGCGGGAGTGGGAGAGACCCAGTACTTC. It is translated as CSARDSLAGVGETQYF.

This clonotype was seen repeatedly, ten times or more. The CDR3 DNA reads as TGTGCCCCGGGCCCGGGGGCTAATGAAAAACTGTTTTTT. The encoded protein is CAPGPGANEKLFF. The chain joins TRBV6-1 to TRBJ1-4; D may be TRBD1 (5 bases). Trimming took 11 bases from V and 3 from J, leaving 13 bases between them. The CDR3 is 13 amino acids. Germline V gene sequence: CDR1 MNHNS, CDR2 SASEGT.

This clonotype was picked up a small number of times. Here the CDR3 reads CAIVGLGQETQYF. DNA for the CDR3: TGTGCCATCGTCGGACTAGGCCAAGAGACCCAGTACTTC. The chain carries TRBV2 and TRBJ2-5, with 7 nucleotides matching TRBD2. Germline V gene lookup returns CDR1 SNHLY and CDR2 FYNNEI. The CDR3 contains 13 residues. The V segment lost 10 bases and the J segment 1 base; nucleotides outside the gene matches: 6.

In this sample, this clonotype turned up many times. CDR3 DNA: TGTGCCAGCTCACCAACCGGGACAGCGAACACTGAAGCTTTCTTT. This gives the protein CASSPTGTANTEAFF. The genes are TRBV18 and TRBJ1-1, with 7 bases that match TRBD1. The germline gives CDR1 KGHSH, CDR2 LQKENI. The trim removed 2 bases at V and 1 base at J, leaving 4 bases unmatched. The CDR3 covers 15 residues.

The CDR3 is CASSGTDGQAHYGYTF. CDR3 bases: TGCGCCAGCAGCGGAACTGATGGACAGGCCCACTATGGCTACACCTTC. The chain recombines TRBV5-1 with TRBJ1-2; the match to TRBD1 covers 7 bases. Germline CDR1 is SGHRS and CDR2 is YFSETQ. This CDR3 comprises 16 residues. With V trimmed by 4 bases and J by 3 bases, 12 bases remained unmatched.

V gene TRBV27 combines with J gene TRBJ1-2; D gene uncertain. Looked up from germline, CDR1 is MNHEY and CDR2 is SMNVEV (reference sequence). This CDR3 has 15 amino acids. The ends were cut back, 7 bases at V and 2 bases at J, with 17 bases in the middle. This chain's CDR3 is CASTPSPTANYGYTF. Written as DNA, the CDR3 is TGTGCCAGCACTCCTTCCCCCACAGCCAACTATGGCTACACCTTC.

The CDR3 bases are TGTGCCATCAGTAGCAGGGAGGGCACCGGGGAGCTGTTTTTT. Translated, it gives CAISSREGTGELFF. The chain carries TRBV10-3 and TRBJ2-2, with 7 bases lining up with TRBD2. The junction had 4 bases not matched to a gene; V was cut back by 5 bases and J by 4 bases. Germline V CDR1 and CDR2: ENHRY, SYGVKD. The CDR3 is 14 residues long.

This clonotype was found many times. J is TRBJ2-5 and V is TRBV30; D unresolved. Germline V gene sequence: CDR1 GTSNPN, CDR2 SVGIG (reference sequence). V lost 1 base and J 2 bases, leaving 8 bases between the germline ends. This CDR3 contains 13 residues. The chain's CDR3 is CAWSGGLQETQYF. The CDR3 DNA reads as TGTGCCTGGAGTGGTGGTTTACAAGAGACCCAGTACTTC.

This clonotype occurred a few times. The chain couples TRBV28 to TRBJ2-3, with D hard to call. The J call is in doubt because the DNA end fits TRBJ2-5 better. CDR1 and CDR2 from the germline V gene are MDHEN and SYDVKM. The CDR3 spans 12 residues. CDR3 nucleotide sequence: TGTGCCAGCAGTTTCGTGAGAGGGACCCAGTACTTC. Its protein is CASSFVRGTQYF.

This clonotype came up many times. The chain employs TRBV7-2 and TRBJ1-1, with D perhaps TRBD1 (6 bases). Trimming stripped 3 bases from V and 0 bases from J, with 17 bases between. The CDR3 runs to 17 residues. The germline V gene encodes CDR1 SGHTA and CDR2 FQGNSA. The CDR3 nucleotides read TGTGCCAGCAGCTTGGGTAGGGGGAACAGATTGAACACTGAAGCTTTCTTT. Residues: CASSLGRGNRLNTEAFF.

In this sample, this clonotype turned up many times. The V call is TRBV20-1, the J call TRBJ1-4; no definite D call. V lost 3 bases and J lost 7, with 12 bases in between. The CDR3 runs to 13 residues. Germline V gene data show CDR1 as DFQATT and CDR2 as SNEGSKA (reference sequence). The CDR3 protein is CSAREARGEKLFF. CDR3 DNA sequence: TGCAGTGCTAGGGAGGCACGGGGTGAAAAACTGTTTTTT.

The sample holds many counts of this clonotype. J is TRBJ2-1 and V is TRBV3-1, with 7 bases that match TRBD2. Per germline, CDR1 LGHDT and CDR2 YNNKEL (reference sequence). This CDR3 has 17 amino acids. V lost 3 bases to trimming and J lost 10 bases; unmatched junction nucleotides: 18. This CDR3 is CASSHLKSPAGPQEQFF. CDR3 bases: TGTGCCAGCAGCCACCTAAAGTCACCAGCGGGACCCCAGGAGCAGTTCTTC.

As regards this clonotype: Since a much larger clone is just one base distant, this may be a read error. The chain carries TRBV6-5 and TRBJ2-7; tentative D call: TRBD1 (5 bases). Germline assignment: CDR1 MNHEY and CDR2 SVGAGI. The ends were cut back, 3 bases at V and 1 base at J, with 22 bases in the middle. The CDR3 spans 18 residues. This chain's CDR3 is CASSYAKKGARPSYEQYF. As DNA, the CDR3 is TGTGCCAGCAGTTATGCGAAGAAAGGGGCCCGTCCTTCCTACGAGCAGTACTTC.

This clonotype was seen at least ten times. The rearrangement uses TRBV28 and TRBJ2-5, with no clear D. Trimming pared 3 bases from V and 7 bases from J, leaving 9 bases between. Germline V lookup: CDR1 MDHEN, CDR2 SYDVKM. The length of the CDR3 is 12 residues. The CDR3 protein is CASSLEPGTQYF. In nucleotides, the CDR3 is TGTGCCAGCAGTTTGGAACCTGGGACCCAGTACTTC.

The chain has TRBV20-1 and TRBJ2-4; tentative D call: TRBD2 (5 bases). Germline V lookup: CDR1 DFQATT, CDR2 SNEGSKA (reference sequence). The CDR3 loop spans 15 amino acids. V dropped 4 bases and J dropped 1 base, with 14 bases sitting between them. CDR3 bases: TGCAGTGCTACACATACTAGGACTGCCAAAAACATTCAGTACTTC. This codes for CSATHTRTAKNIQYF.

There are many counts of this clonotype. The chain has TRBV6-2 or TRBV6-3 and TRBJ1-1, with 7 bases that match TRBD1. With V trimmed by 5 bases and J by 4 bases, 7 bases remained unmatched. This CDR3 comprises 14 residues. Germline CDR1 MNHEY, CDR2 SVGEGT. This chain's CDR3 is CASSPTNRGTEAFF. DNA for the CDR3: TGTGCCAGCAGTCCTACTAACAGGGGCACTGAAGCTTTCTTT.

This clonotype was detected a few times. V is TRBV30 and J is TRBJ1-3, with D possibly matching TRBD1 (5 bases). The CDR3 is 15 amino acids. Germline lookup yields CDR1 GTSNPN and CDR2 SVGIG (reference sequence). V lost 5 bases to trimming and J lost 4 bases, with 18 bases between them. The CDR3 nucleotides read TGTGCCTGGGGACGCCGGGGGACGGGGGGAAACACCATATATTTT. This encodes CAWGRRGTGGNTIYF.

This clonotype was seen ten or more times. V gene TRBV28 combines with J gene TRBJ1-5; D might be TRBD1 (5 bases). The CDR3 runs to 12 residues. Germline CDR1 reads MDHEN; CDR2 reads SYDVKM. The CDR3 reads CGSDTSNQPQHF. CDR3 nucleotides: TGTGGCTCGGACACAAGCAATCAGCCCCAGCATTTT.

The table lists this clonotype with a few counts. V gene TRBV18 combines with J gene TRBJ2-1; D gene uncertain. Trimming removed 3 bases at V and 7 bases at J, with 13 bases between. The CDR3 spans 14 residues. Germline V gives CDR1 KGHSH, CDR2 LQKENI. CDR3 region: CASSPSQLQNEQFF. CDR3 sequence (DNA): TGTGCCAGCTCACCTTCGCAACTCCAGAATGAGCAGTTCTTC.

The table lists this clonotype with a few counts. The chain uses TRBV18 and TRBJ1-1; tentative D call: TRBD1 (5 bases). This CDR3 comprises 14 residues. V was cut by 8 bases and J by 1 base, with 14 bases left in between. The germline V gene has CDR1 KGHSH and CDR2 LQKENI. The CDR3 region is CASHAKGKNTEAFF. CDR3 nucleotide sequence: TGTGCCAGCCACGCGAAGGGGAAGAACACTGAAGCTTTCTTT.

This clonotype turned up a few times. The V and J genes are TRBV9 and TRBJ1-1, with D possibly being TRBD1 (5 bases). Trimming took 3 bases from V and 4 from J, leaving 13 bases between them. The germline CDR1 and CDR2 sequences are SGDLS and YYNGEE. The CDR3 runs 14 residues. The CDR3 loop reads CASSEGSGSTEAFF. The CDR3 nucleotides are TGTGCCAGCAGCGAGGGTTCAGGGTCCACTGAAGCTTTCTTT.

This clonotype appeared many times. CDR3 loop: CSATRTGGDLRSNQPQHF. CDR3 sequence (DNA): TGCAGTGCTACTCGAACAGGGGGCGATCTACGTAGCAATCAGCCCCAGCATTTT. The V call is TRBV20-1, the J call TRBJ1-5; 9 bases agree with TRBD1. From germline, CDR1 is DFQATT and CDR2 SNEGSKA (reference sequence). The CDR3 sequence is 18 residues long. V gave up 4 bases and J gave up 0 bases; unmatched junction bases: 13.

The chain carries TRBV19 and TRBJ1-6; D call uncertain. Trimming took 5 bases from V and 0 from J, leaving 8 bases between them. Germline loops: CDR1 LNHDA, CDR2 SQIVND (reference sequence). The CDR3 is 15 residues long. Written as DNA, the CDR3 is TGTGCCAGTAGTTTCCGGAGCTCCTATAATTCACCCCTCCACTTT. The encoded protein is CASSFRSSYNSPLHF.

This clonotype was found many times. The chain is built from TRBV28 and TRBJ2-1, with TRBD2 identical over 9 bases. Germline loops: CDR1 MDHEN, CDR2 SYDVKM. This CDR3 contains 13 residues. V trimming: 6 bases; J trimming: 7 bases; junction bases outside the gene matches: 4. CDR3 bases: TGTGCCAGCAGGCGGGAGGGCCGTAATGAGCAGTTCTTC. This gives the protein CASRREGRNEQFF.

This clonotype was picked up many times. The chain is built from TRBV6-1 and TRBJ2-1; 8 bases match TRBD1. The junction had 8 bases not matched to a gene; V was cut back by 7 bases and J by 3 bases. In germline, CDR1 is MNHNS, CDR2 SASEGT. This CDR3 has 15 residues. CDR3: CASNPGGAGYNEQFF. DNA of the CDR3: TGTGCCAGCAACCCAGGGGGCGCCGGCTACAATGAGCAGTTCTTC.

This clonotype occurred many times. The chain links TRBV7-8 to TRBJ2-2, with TRBD2 identical over 9 bases. The CDR3 spans 20 residues. The trim removed 2 bases at V and 1 base at J, leaving 14 bases unmatched. The germline V gene encodes CDR1 SGHVS and CDR2 FQNEAQ. The CDR3 DNA reads TGTGCCAGCAGCTTACCGGTCTCGGGTAGCGGGAGATGGAACACCGGGGAGCTGTTTTTT. This encodes CASSLPVSGSGRWNTGELFF.

The V gene is TRBV5-4, the J gene TRBJ2-1; 12 nucleotides agree with TRBD2. Germline assignment: CDR1 SGHNT and CDR2 YYREEE (reference sequence). V trimming: 0 bases; J trimming: 6 bases; junction bases outside the gene matches: 4. The CDR3 covers 16 residues. The CDR3: CASSLGLAGVGNEQFF. The CDR3 DNA reads as TGTGCCAGCAGCTTGGGACTAGCGGGAGTTGGCAATGAGCAGTTCTTC.

This clonotype has more than one count but fewer than ten. The J gene is TRBJ2-1, the V gene TRBV20-1, with 9 bases matching TRBD1. Per germline, CDR1 DFQATT and CDR2 SNEGSKA (reference sequence). The junction had 5 bases not matched to a gene; V was cut back by 5 bases and J by 3 bases. CDR3 size: 14 residues. This CDR3 is CSAAWTGVYNEQFF. In DNA form, the CDR3 reads TGCAGTGCTGCCTGGACAGGGGTCTACAATGAGCAGTTCTTC.

As concerns this clonotype: This clone may be a read error of a much larger clone one base away. V and J are TRBV12-3 or TRBV12-4 and TRBJ1-5, with 9 bases identical to TRBD1. There are 17 residues in the CDR3. The trim removed 1 base at V and 7 bases at J, leaving 11 bases unmatched. CDR3: CASSLEQGAPGGQPQHF. The CDR3 DNA follows: TGTGCCAGCAGTTTAGAACAGGGGGCACCGGGAGGGCAGCCCCAGCATTTT.